This entry concerns a single T cell receptor beta chain. A read error may produce the germline difference seen at one junction end. This entry comes from a study of blood T cell repertoires in COVID-19. The method was immunoSEQ multiplex PCR; TCRdb's version includes in-frame clones alone and lacks a portion of them. The table records over 150,000 clones, approximately 85% of them present only once. The CDR3 contains 13 residues. Per germline, CDR1 MNHNS and CDR2 SASEGT. The sequence derives from a middle-aged man who had recovered from COVID-19. This sequence joins TRBV6-1 and TRBJ1-1; D is uncertain. Sequencing used PBMCs or T cells enriched from blood (not recorded which). CDR3 residues: CASSEAWASEAFF. The CDR3 coding sequence is TGTGCCAGCAGCGAAGCGTGGGCGTCTGAAGCTTTCTTT.